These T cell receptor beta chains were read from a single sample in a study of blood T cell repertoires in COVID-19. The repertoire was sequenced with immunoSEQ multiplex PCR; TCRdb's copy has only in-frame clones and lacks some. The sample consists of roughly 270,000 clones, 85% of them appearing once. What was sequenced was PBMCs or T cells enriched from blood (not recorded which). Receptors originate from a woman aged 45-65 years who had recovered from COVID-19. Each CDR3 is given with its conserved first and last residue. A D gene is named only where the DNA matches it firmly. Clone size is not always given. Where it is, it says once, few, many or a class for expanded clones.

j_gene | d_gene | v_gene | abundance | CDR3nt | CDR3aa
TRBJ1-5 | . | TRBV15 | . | TGTGCCACCAGCAGAGAGGCAGCGGATCAGCCCCAGCATTTT | CATSREAADQPQHF
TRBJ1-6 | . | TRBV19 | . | TGTGCCAGTAGTATATCGGGACAAGTAACCTCACCCCTCCACTTT | CASSISGQVTSPLHF
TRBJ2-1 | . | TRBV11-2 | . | TGTGCCAGCAGCACTGTCAGGGGACGATATACCTATGAGCAGTTCTTC | CASSTVRGRYTYEQFF
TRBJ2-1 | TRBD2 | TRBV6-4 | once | TGTGCCAGCAGTGACAGCGGACTAGCGGGACGCCAAAATGAGCAGTTCTTC | CASSDSGLAGRQNEQFF
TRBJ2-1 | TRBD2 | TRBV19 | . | TGTGCCAGTACCGCGGGGGGACCCTACAATGAGCAGTTCTTC | CASTAGGPYNEQFF
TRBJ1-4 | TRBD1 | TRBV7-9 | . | TGTGCCAGCAGCTCTTCGGGACAGACGAATGAAAAACTGTTTTTT | CASSSSGQTNEKLFF
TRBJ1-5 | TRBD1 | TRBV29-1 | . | TGCAGCGTGGCCACAGGGGGCGATCAGCCCCAGCATTTT | CSVATGGDQPQHF
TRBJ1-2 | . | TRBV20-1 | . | TGCAGTGCTAGTACAGGGAACATTAACTATGGCTACACCTTC | CSASTGNINYGYTF
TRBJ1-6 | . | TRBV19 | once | TGTGCCAGTAGTATCACAGGGCGGAAATCGCCCCTCCACTTT | CASSITGRKSPLHF
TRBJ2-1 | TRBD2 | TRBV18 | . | TGTGCCAGCTCAGCTAGCGGGGGGTACAATGAGCAGTTCTTC | CASSASGGYNEQFF
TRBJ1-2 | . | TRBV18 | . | TGTGCCAGCTCACCCCTTGAACAGAACTATGGCTACACCTTC | CASSPLEQNYGYTF
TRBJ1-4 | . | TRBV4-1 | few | TGCGCCAGCAGCCAGGGGCAGGGGAAGGGAAAACTGTTTTTT | CASSQGQGKGKLFF
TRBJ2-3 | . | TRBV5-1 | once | TGCGCCAGCAGCTCAGGCGTCCGAGTGACAGATACGCAGTATTTT | CASSSGVRVTDTQYF
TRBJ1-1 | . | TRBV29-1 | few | TGCAGCGTTTCGGACTCGAACACTGAAGCTTTCTTT | CSVSDSNTEAFF
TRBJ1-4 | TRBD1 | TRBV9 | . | TGTGCCAGCAGTCCGGGACAGTCGGCTGAAAAACTGTTTTTT | CASSPGQSAEKLFF
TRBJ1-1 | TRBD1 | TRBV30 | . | TGTGCCTGGAGTGGACAGGGTGGTGAAGCTTTCTTT | CAWSGQGGEAFF
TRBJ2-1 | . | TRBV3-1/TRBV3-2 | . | TGTGCCAGCAGCACCCAGCGGGATGAGCAGTTCTTC | CASSTQRDEQFF
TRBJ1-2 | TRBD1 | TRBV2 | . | TGTGCCAGCAGTGAACGCGGCAGGGGGAGTGGCTACACCTTC | CASSERGRGSGYTF
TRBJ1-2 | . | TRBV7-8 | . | TGTGCCAGCAGCTTAGGGTCAGGGAGGGCCTATGGCTACACCTTC | CASSLGSGRAYGYTF
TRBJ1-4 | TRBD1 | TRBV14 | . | TGTGCCAGCAGCCGGACTTACACGGGACAGTTTAATGAAAAACTGTTTTTT | CASSRTYTGQFNEKLFF
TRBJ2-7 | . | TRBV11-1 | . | TGTGCCAGCAGCGCCAGGGGTTACGAGCAGTACTTC | CASSARGYEQYF
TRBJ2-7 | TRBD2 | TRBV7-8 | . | TGTGCCAGCAGCTCCCTACTAGGACTAGCGGGAGGCTCCTCCTACGAGCAGTACTTC | CASSSLLGLAGGSSYEQYF